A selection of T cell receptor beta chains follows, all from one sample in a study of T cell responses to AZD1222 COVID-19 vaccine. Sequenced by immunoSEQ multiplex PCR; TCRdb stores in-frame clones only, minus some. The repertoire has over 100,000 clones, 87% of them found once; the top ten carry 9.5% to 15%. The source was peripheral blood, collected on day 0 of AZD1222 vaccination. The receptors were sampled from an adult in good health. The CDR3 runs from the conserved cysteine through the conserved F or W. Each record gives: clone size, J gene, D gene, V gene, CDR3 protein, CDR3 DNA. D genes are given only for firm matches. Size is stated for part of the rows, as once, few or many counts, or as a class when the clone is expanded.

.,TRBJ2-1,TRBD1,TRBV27,CASRRTGLRSSYNEQFF,TGTGCCAGCAGGAGGACAGGGCTGAGGAGCTCCTACAATGAGCAGTTCTTC
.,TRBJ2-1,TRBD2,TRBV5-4,CASSPVSGAGAYNEQFF,TGTGCCAGCAGCCCTGTTTCAGGAGCGGGGGCCTACAATGAGCAGTTCTTC
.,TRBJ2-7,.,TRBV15,CATSRVGTAPEQYF,TGTGCCACCAGCAGAGTTGGGACCGCGCCCGAGCAGTACTTC
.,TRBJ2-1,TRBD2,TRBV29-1,CSELAGPWEQFF,TGCAGCGAATTAGCGGGGCCGTGGGAGCAGTTCTTC
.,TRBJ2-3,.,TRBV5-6,CASSLNLGLTDTQYF,TGTGCCAGCAGCTTGAATCTGGGTTTGACAGATACGCAGTATTTT
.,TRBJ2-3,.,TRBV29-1,CSVEDPPTQYF,TGCAGCGTTGAAGATCCTCCTACGCAGTATTTT
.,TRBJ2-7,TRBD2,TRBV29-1,CSVTSGTYEQYF,TGCAGCGTCACTAGCGGCACCTACGAGCAGTACTTC
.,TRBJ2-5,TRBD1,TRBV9,CASSTTGRQETQYF,TGTGCCAGCAGCACGACAGGGAGACAAGAGACCCAGTACTTC
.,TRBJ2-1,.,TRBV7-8,CASSYIGRGGYNEQFF,TGTGCCAGCAGCTATATAGGGAGGGGGGGCTACAATGAGCAGTTCTTC
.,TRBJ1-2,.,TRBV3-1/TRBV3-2,CASSQQVYGYTF,TGTGCCAGCAGCCAACAGGTATATGGCTACACCTTC
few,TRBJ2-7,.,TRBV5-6,CASSLSGLVAASYEQYF,TGTGCCAGCAGCTTGTCCGGCTTAGTGGCCGCGTCCTACGAGCAGTACTTC
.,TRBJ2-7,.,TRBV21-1,CASSKVGGNSYEQYF,TGTGCCAGCAGCAAAGTTGGCGGGAACTCCTACGAGCAGTACTTC
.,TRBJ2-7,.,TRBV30,CAWSVLDSYEQYF,TGTGCCTGGAGTGTGTTGGACAGCTACGAGCAGTACTTC
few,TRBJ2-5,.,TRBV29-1,CSVRGGGRETQYF,TGCAGCGTGAGGGGAGGAGGAAGAGAGACCCAGTACTTC
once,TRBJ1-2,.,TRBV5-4,CASRTQTGENYGYTF,TGTGCCAGCCGAACTCAGACCGGGGAAAATTATGGCTACACCTTC
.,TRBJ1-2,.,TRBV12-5,CASGLGGVGYGYTF,TGTGCTAGTGGTTTGGGCGGCGTAGGCTATGGCTACACCTTC
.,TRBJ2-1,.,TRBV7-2,CASSRDPFNEQFF,TGTGCCAGCAGTCGCGACCCTTTCAATGAGCAGTTCTTC
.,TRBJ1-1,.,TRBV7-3,CASSFGQSEAFF,TGTGCCAGCAGCTTCGGACAGTCTGAAGCTTTCTTT
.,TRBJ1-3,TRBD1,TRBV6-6,CASSPADRGDSGNTIYF,TGTGCCAGCAGTCCTGCGGACAGGGGGGACTCTGGAAACACCATATATTTT
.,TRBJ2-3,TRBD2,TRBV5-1,CASTGLAGSTDTQYF,TGCGCCAGCACTGGACTAGCGGGAAGCACAGATACGCAGTATTTT
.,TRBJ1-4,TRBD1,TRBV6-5,CASRPGTANEKLFF,TGTGCCAGCCGACCCGGGACAGCTAATGAAAAACTGTTTTTT
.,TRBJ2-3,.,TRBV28,CASSSLTDTQYF,TGTGCCAGCAGTTCTCTCACAGATACGCAGTATTTT